The clone carrying this T cell receptor beta chain was seen repeatedly, ten times or more. Its antigen remains unidentified. Trimming cost V 1 base and J 3 bases; bases outside gene matches: 6. The CDR3 loop spans 16 amino acids. Germline V CDR1 and CDR2: SGHVS, FNYEAQ. The data originate from a study of early T cells in non-severe SARS-CoV-2 infection. The study, taken as a whole, reports: Database matching using VDJdb favored anti-spike CD8 responses, with private and CD4 specificities left missing.

TCRdb reprocessed the 5' RACE reads via MiXCR and lists one record per CDR3 protein. The sample records tens of thousands of distinct CDR3 sequences, about an eighth being singletons. The sample was whole blood. The sequence came from an adult who was a healthcare worker with PCR-confirmed SARS-CoV-2 infection or an uninfected control (not recorded which). The chain employs TRBV7-6 and TRBJ2-1, with 7 nucleotides matching TRBD2. CDR3 residues: CASSLEASGVYNEQFF. CDR3 coding DNA: TGTGCCAGCAGCTTAGAAGCCAGCGGGGTCTACAATGAGCAGTTCTTC.